This T cell receptor (beta chain) was observed in a study of T cells in Graves' hyperthyroidism and ophthalmopathy. CDR1 and CDR2 from the germline V gene are SEHNR and FQNEAQ (reference sequence). The CDR3 covers 17 residues. Germline trimming cut 2 bases from V and 4 bases from J; bases unmatched to any gene: 13. RNA transcripts provided the source from which TCR beta CDR3 regions were amplified. The study used the HTBI primer set for a first-round RT-PCR of the TCR CDR3. From the multiplex PCR reads, TCRdb called clonotypes with MiXCR, one entry per CDR3 protein. The data show around 720,000 distinct CDR3 sequences, over 35% seen once.

The receptor was derived from a middle-aged woman with Graves' hyperthyroidism. The rearrangement links TRBV7-9 to TRBJ2-5; 7 positions match TRBD2. Material for sequencing was blood. CDR3 residues: CASSLPAAGGSGETQYF. Written as DNA, the CDR3 is TGTGCCAGCAGCTTACCTGCGGCTGGCGGGAGTGGAGAGACCCAGTACTTC.